This T cell receptor beta chain was observed in a study of blood T cell repertoires in COVID-19. For the study at large: Some COVID-19 samples were acute and others convalescent; all came from the United States, Italy and Spain. The cDNA or gDNA used as material had been derived from T cells, B-cell-depleted T cells, or PBMCs.

Original data processing: The assay estimated nucleated cells by amplifying reference gene primers. Data came from immunoSEQ multiplex PCR; TCRdb stores just in-frame clones and leaves some out. Clone size and the V and J calls come from that table; the DNA yielded D and trimming. The repertoire holds under 100,000 clones, with approximately 80% as singletons. The sequence derives from a woman in her sixties or seventies with active or convalescent COVID-19. The specimen sequenced was peripheral blood.

The CDR3 region has the DNA TGTGCCAGCAGTTACGGGGGGGGCTTGACTGAAGCTTTCTTT. Translated: CASSYGGGLTEAFF. This sequence joins TRBV6-2 or TRBV6-3 and TRBJ1-1; weak D call: TRBD1 (6 bases). Germline CDR1 is MNHEY and CDR2 is SVGEGT. V dropped 2 bases and J dropped 5 bases, with 12 bases sitting between them. The CDR3 runs 14 residues.